The 27 T cell receptor beta chains in this list originate from one sample, sequenced in a study of blood T cells in healthy people across ages. Alongside a J-beta primer mix, a sample-barcoded 5' primer served in a second PCR lasting about 7 to 11 cycles. TCRdb used MiXCR to reprocess the 5' RACE reads, holding one entry per CDR3 protein. The sample holds around 1,900,000 distinct CDR3 sequences, around 42% seen once. Sequenced sample: blood. These TCRs come from a human donor in good health.

This clonotype came up a few times. The chain combines TRBV6-6 with TRBJ1-5; the match to TRBD1 covers 8 bases. This CDR3 is built from 16 residues. J lost 5 bases, V lost 0 bases, and 6 bases had no gene match. Germline V gene lookup returns CDR1 MNHNY and CDR2 SVGAGI (reference sequence). Here the CDR3 DNA reads TGTGCCAGCAGTTACTCGAGCTCAGGGGGCTATCAGCCCCAGCATTTT. Translated: CASSYSSSGGYQPQHF.

This clonotype was recorded a few times. The chain carries TRBV20-1 and TRBJ2-4; D might be TRBD2 (6 bases). The length of the CDR3 is 13 residues. The V gene lost 0 bases and the J gene lost 15 bases, with 18 bases spanning the gap. Germline V CDR1 and CDR2: DFQATT, SNEGSKA (reference sequence). The CDR3 DNA reads as TGCAGTGCTAGAGATCGGCGCGGGGTTATCCGGTACTTC. Translation gives CSARDRRGVIRYF.

This clonotype has only a few counts. The chain is built from TRBV3-1 and TRBJ2-3; 8 bases are shared with TRBD2. Unmatched junction bases numbered 8, after V lost 3 bases and J lost 3 bases. The CDR3 length is 16 residues. Germline-derived CDR1 and CDR2 are LGHDT and YNNKEL (reference sequence). The CDR3 loop is CASSQGTGGMTDTQYF. CDR3 nucleotides: TGTGCCAGCAGCCAGGGGACGGGGGGGATGACAGATACGCAGTATTTT.

The chain has TRBV7-2 and TRBJ2-7, with 9 bases matching TRBD1. Judging by the DNA end, TRBJ2-5 fits better; the J call may be wrong. Germline CDR1 reads SGHTA; CDR2 reads FQGNSA. This CDR3 contains 14 residues. The CDR3 DNA is TGTGCCAGCAGACGGGACAGGGATTGTGAGACCCAGTACTTC. This translates into CASRRDRDCETQYF.

V usage is TRBV7-2 and J usage is TRBJ2-3, with 10 bases identical to TRBD2. V was clipped by 3 bases and J by 3 bases; unmatched bases: 9. Per the germline V gene, CDR1 is SGHTA and CDR2 is FQGNSA. The CDR3 spans 17 residues. CDR3 in DNA: TGTGCCAGCAGCTTTTCCCCGGGAGCGGGGGGGACAGATACGCAGTATTTT. The encoded protein is CASSFSPGAGGTDTQYF.

The CDR3 coding sequence is TGCAGCGTTGCGGACGGTGGGACCTACGAGCAGTACTTC. Its translation is CSVADGGTYEQYF. V and J are TRBV29-1 and TRBJ2-7; D gene unclear. The germline V gene encodes CDR1 SQVTM and CDR2 ANQGSEA. V lost 4 bases and J lost 2, with 12 bases in between. This CDR3 is built from 13 residues.

This chain connects TRBV7-3 to TRBJ2-1; D is unresolved. This CDR3 spans 13 amino acids. Germline CDR1 and CDR2: SGHTA and FQGTGA. Trimming stripped 0 bases from V and 6 bases from J, with 6 bases between. In nucleotides, the CDR3 is TGTGCCAGCAGCTTAACATCAAGCAATGAGCAGTTCTTC. Translating it yields CASSLTSSNEQFF.

Regarding this clonotype: Mismatch with germline at one junction end may stem from a read error. The chain uses TRBV7-2 and TRBJ2-7; TRBD1 is a possible D gene (5 bases). There are 15 residues in the CDR3. Germline CDR1 and CDR2: SGHTA and FQGNSA. CDR3: CASSLSQDVAYEQYF. The CDR3 DNA follows: TGTGCCAGCAGCCTATCACAGGACGTAGCCTACGAGCAGTACTTT.

This clonotype was observed a few times. This rearrangement joins TRBV4-2 to TRBJ1-2; 7 bases are shared with TRBD1. From germline, CDR1 is LGHNA and CDR2 YNFKEQ. The CDR3 runs to 13 residues. V was pared by 4 bases and J by 8 bases, with 7 bases of the junction left unmatched. CDR3 nucleotides: TGTGCCAGCAGCCTAATTGGACAGGAGGGCTACACCTTC. The encoded protein is CASSLIGQEGYTF.

Many counts were recorded for this clonotype. The rearrangement uses TRBV4-2 and TRBJ1-2, with no clear D. The CDR3 spans 16 residues. Germline V gives CDR1 LGHNA, CDR2 YNFKEQ. Trimming pared 0 bases from V and 5 bases from J, leaving 16 bases between. CDR3 sequence reads: CASSQDRQPRFYGYTF. The CDR3 DNA sequence: TGTGCCAGCAGCCAAGATCGGCAGCCCAGGTTTTATGGCTACACCTTC.

The chain is built from TRBV15 and TRBJ2-5; D unclear. Gene TRBJ2-7 matches the end of the DNA better, so the J call may be wrong. CDR3 length equals 15 residues. Germline V gene sequence: CDR1 LNHNV, CDR2 YYDKDF (reference sequence). The CDR3 DNA is TGTGCCACCAGCAGAGGTTCGATGCGGTACTACGAGCAGTACTTC. Protein: CATSRGSMRYYEQYF.

This clonotype occurred a few times. This sequence joins TRBV15 and TRBJ2-3; 7 positions agree with TRBD2. Germline CDR1 and CDR2: LNHNV and YYDKDF (reference sequence). V lost 5 bases and J lost 1; bases outside the gene matches: 6. This CDR3 has 15 amino acids. In nucleotides, the CDR3 is TGTGCCACCAGCGTAGGGCTAGCGGGCACAGATACGCAGTATTTT. It yields the protein CATSVGLAGTDTQYF.

This clonotype came up a few times. The chain recombines TRBV7-2 with TRBJ2-1; 10 nucleotides align to TRBD1. J was trimmed by 5 bases and V by 6 bases; bases with no gene match: 7. CDR3 length: 15 residues. Germline V gene lookup returns CDR1 SGHTA and CDR2 FQGNSA. CDR3 nucleotides: TGTGCCAGCAGACCGGGACAGGGGTTTGACAATGAGCAGTTCTTC. Amino acid sequence: CASRPGQGFDNEQFF. Drawing the rest from reference TRBV7-2 and TRBJ2-1, the complete variable domain is GAGVSQSPSNKVTEKGKDVELRCDPISGHTALYWYRQSLGQGLEFLIYFQGNSAPDKSGLPSDRFSAERTGGSVSTLTIQRTQQEDSAVYLCASRPGQGFDNEQFFGPGTRLTVL.

The rearrangement joins TRBV20-1 to TRBJ1-2; the match to TRBD1 covers 10 bases. The ends lost 0 bases at V and 7 bases at J; junction bases unmatched: 14. There are 17 residues in the CDR3. Germline values: CDR1 DFQATT, CDR2 SNEGSKA (reference sequence). The CDR3 region has the DNA TGCAGTGCTAGAGAAGGCGGGACAGGGGTCTTTGTCGGTGGCTACACCTTC. Its protein product is CSAREGGTGVFVGGYTF.

The genes are TRBV20-1 and TRBJ2-7, with D uncertain. This CDR3 comprises 13 residues. Trimming removed 1 base from V and 1 base from J, with 8 bases in between. CDR1 is DFQATT, CDR2 SNEGSKA, per germline (reference sequence). The CDR3 DNA sequence: TGCAGTGCTAGAGGCCCAGATTCCTACGAGCAGTACTTC. Protein: CSARGPDSYEQYF.

This clonotype showed up just a few times. This chain uses TRBV5-1 with TRBJ2-1, with a weak D call TRBD2 (6 bases). Per germline, CDR1 SGHRS and CDR2 YFSETQ. Trimming cost V 0 bases and J 8 bases, with 15 bases left between them. The CDR3 extends over 15 amino acids. CDR3 residues: CASSLGDGGSDEQFF. CDR3 coding DNA: TGCGCCAGCAGCTTGGGAGACGGGGGTTCGGATGAGCAGTTCTTC.

The rearrangement uses TRBV7-2 and TRBJ2-1, with a possible D match to TRBD2 (5 bases). The length of the CDR3 is 15 residues. The V end was cut by 5 bases, the J end by 6 bases, with 17 bases between. Per germline, CDR1 SGHTA and CDR2 FQGNSA. The CDR3 protein is CASSRSGSSVNEQFF. CDR3 DNA sequence: TGTGCCAGCAGCCGAAGCGGAAGCTCTGTCAATGAGCAGTTCTTC.

This clonotype was observed a few times. V gene TRBV7-9 combines with J gene TRBJ2-3; a possible D gene is TRBD2 (6 bases). With 5 bases removed from V and 0 bases from J, the gap between germline ends came to 15 bases. CDR3 length: 16 amino acids. Germline lookup yields CDR1 SEHNR and CDR2 FQNEAQ (reference sequence). For the CDR3, the DNA is TGTGCCAGCAGCCCCTGGGCGGGATTAAGCACAGATACGCAGTATTTT. This sequence encodes CASSPWAGLSTDTQYF. Based on the CDR3 plus reference TRBV7-9 and TRBJ2-3, the full variable domain is DTGVSQNPRHKITKRGQNVTFRCDPISEHNRLYWYRQTLGQGPEFLTYFQNEAQLEKSRLLSDRFSAERPKGSFSTLEIQRTEQGDSAMYLCASSPWAGLSTDTQYFGPGTRLTVL.

Ten or more counts support this clonotype. The rearrangement links TRBV24-1 to TRBJ2-7; D call uncertain. The CDR3 sequence is 12 residues long. The V and J ends lost 4 bases and 3 bases respectively, with 6 bases between them. The germline gives CDR1 KGHDR, CDR2 SFDVKD. In nucleotides, the CDR3 is TGTGCCACCAGTGACCGGAACTACGAGCAGTACTTC. Protein: CATSDRNYEQYF.

This clonotype was counted many times. This chain uses TRBV29-1 with TRBJ2-7, with 7 positions matching TRBD1. The trim removed 6 bases at V and 0 bases at J, leaving 8 bases unmatched. This CDR3 contains 14 residues. Germline V gene sequence: CDR1 SQVTM, CDR2 ANQGSEA. In nucleotides, the CDR3 is TGCAGCGTGGCGACAGGGACCAACTCCTACGAGCAGTACTTC. Protein product: CSVATGTNSYEQYF.

CDR3 residues: CATATNEKLFF. CDR3 bases: TGTGCGACTGCAACTAATGAAAAACTGTTTTTT. This sequence joins TRBV28 and TRBJ1-4; D unresolved. Germline CDR1 and CDR2: MDHEN and SYDVKM. The CDR3 is 11 residues long.

This clonotype was counted between two and nine times. V gene TRBV5-5 combines with J gene TRBJ1-2; D gene uncertain. CDR3 length: 14 residues. Germline CDR1 is SGHKS and CDR2 is YYEKEE (reference sequence). V was cut by 2 bases and J by 5 bases, with 13 bases left in between. The CDR3 coding sequence is TGTGCCAGCAGCTTATACGGACCAACGTATGGCTACACCTTC. It specifies CASSLYGPTYGYTF.

The table lists this clonotype with a few counts. This chain connects TRBV7-2 to TRBJ2-1; 8 bases map to TRBD1. This CDR3 has 15 residues. The trim removed 4 bases at V and 6 bases at J, leaving 8 bases unmatched. CDR1 and CDR2 from the germline V gene are SGHTA and FQGNSA. CDR3 coding DNA: TGTGCCAGCAGCTATACAGGGGGAGGTGTCAATGAGCAGTTCTTC. Translation: CASSYTGGGVNEQFF.

The chain has TRBV19 and TRBJ1-2, with D perhaps matching TRBD1 (5 bases). V was pared by 8 bases and J by 8 bases, with 18 bases between. Germline V gene data show CDR1 as LNHDA and CDR2 as SQIVND (reference sequence). CDR3 length: 13 amino acids. The chain's CDR3 is CASVAPGTDGYTF. CDR3 DNA sequence: TGTGCCAGTGTCGCTCCAGGGACGGACGGCTACACCTTC.

V usage is TRBV7-2 and J usage is TRBJ1-1; the D is unclear. The CDR3 is made up of 13 amino acids. Trimming cost V 5 bases and J 5 bases, with 12 bases left between them. The germline CDR1 and CDR2 sequences are SGHTA and FQGNSA. The CDR3 bases are TGTGCCAGCAGCCCCCAGCCATTAACTGAAGCTTTCTTT. Translated, it gives CASSPQPLTEAFF.

V is TRBV5-1 and J is TRBJ2-3; 7 bases line up with TRBD2. CDR1 is SGHRS and CDR2 is YFSETQ in the germline V gene. J was trimmed by 5 bases and V by 5 bases; bases with no gene match: 8. The CDR3 consists of 14 residues. CDR3 residues: CASSPGLPIDTQYF. CDR3 in DNA: TGCGCCAGCAGTCCGGGACTACCGATAGATACGCAGTATTTT.

The V call is TRBV12-3 or TRBV12-4, the J call TRBJ2-5; possible D gene TRBD1, 5 bases. CDR3 length equals 13 residues. The V end lost 2 bases, the J end lost 6 bases, and 10 bases lay between the germline ends. The DNA of the CDR3 is TGTGCCAGCAGTTTATCCCAGGGTCAGACCCAGTACTTC. Its protein is CASSLSQGQTQYF.